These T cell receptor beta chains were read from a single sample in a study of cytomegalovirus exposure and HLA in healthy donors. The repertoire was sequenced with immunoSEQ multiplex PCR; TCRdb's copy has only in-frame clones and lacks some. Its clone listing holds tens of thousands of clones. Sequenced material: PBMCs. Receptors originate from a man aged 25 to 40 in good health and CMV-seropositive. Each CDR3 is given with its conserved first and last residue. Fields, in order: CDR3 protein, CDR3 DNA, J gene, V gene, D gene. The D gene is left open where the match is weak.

cdr3_aa: CASSLVTGDQETQYF
cdr3_nt: TGTGCTAGCAGCTTAGTAACAGGGGACCAAGAGACCCAGTACTTC
j_call: TRBJ2-5
v_call: TRBV7-7
d_call: TRBD1

cdr3_aa: CASSPGRGYEQYF
cdr3_nt: TGTGCCAGCAGCCCCGGTAGGGGCTACGAGCAGTACTTC
j_call: TRBJ2-7
v_call: TRBV13
d_call: NA

cdr3_aa: CASSQGGGAGAMNTEAFF
cdr3_nt: TGCGCCAGCAGCCAAGGGGGAGGGGCAGGGGCCATGAACACTGAAGCTTTCTTT
j_call: TRBJ1-1
v_call: TRBV4-1
d_call: NA

cdr3_aa: CASSGGQRGEKLFF
cdr3_nt: TGTGCCAGCAGCGGCGGACAGAGGGGTGAAAAACTGTTTTTT
j_call: TRBJ1-4
v_call: TRBV11-3
d_call: NA

cdr3_aa: CASSQADSDYEQYF
cdr3_nt: TGTGCCAGCAGCCAGGCCGACAGTGATTACGAGCAGTACTTC
j_call: TRBJ2-7
v_call: TRBV4-2
d_call: NA

cdr3_aa: CSVEDPGSSSYEQYF
cdr3_nt: TGCAGCGTTGAAGACCCAGGGTCTTCCTCCTACGAGCAGTACTTC
j_call: TRBJ2-7
v_call: TRBV29-1
d_call: NA

cdr3_aa: CAWSVGLEAFF
cdr3_nt: TGTGCCTGGAGTGTTGGACTCGAAGCTTTCTTT
j_call: TRBJ1-1
v_call: TRBV30
d_call: NA

cdr3_aa: CASSLRDSGGYGYTF
cdr3_nt: TGTGCCAGCAGCTTAAGGGACTCGGGTGGCTATGGCTACACCTTC
j_call: TRBJ1-2
v_call: TRBV11-1
d_call: NA

cdr3_aa: CASSYGTGDYNEQFF
cdr3_nt: TGTGCCAGCAGTTACGGGACAGGGGACTACAATGAGCAGTTCTTC
j_call: TRBJ2-1
v_call: TRBV6-5
d_call: TRBD1

cdr3_aa: CASSFLTGGQENQYF
cdr3_nt: TGTGCCAGCAGCTTTTTGACAGGGGGACAAGAGAACCAGTACTTC
j_call: TRBJ2-5
v_call: TRBV7-8
d_call: TRBD1

cdr3_aa: CSVTDRLEETQYF
cdr3_nt: TGCAGCGTCACCGACAGGTTAGAAGAGACCCAGTACTTC
j_call: TRBJ2-5
v_call: TRBV29-1
d_call: NA